Listed below are T cell receptor beta chains from one sample, sequenced in a study of blood T cell repertoires in COVID-19. Repertoires were generated with immunoSEQ multiplex PCR, while TCRdb's copy carries only in-frame clones and drops some. The sample has 380,000 or so clones, 88% seen once. The sample comprised PBMCs or T cells enriched from blood (not recorded which). The receptors originated from a middle-aged woman with acute COVID-19. CDR3s include the opening cysteine and the closing phenylalanine or tryptophan. A D gene is named only where the DNA matches it firmly. Size tells how often a clone was seen (once, few, many) or the class of an expanded clone, and some rows leave it out.

j_call v_call d_call clone_size cdr3_aa cdr3_nt
TRBJ2-7 TRBV19 NA NA CASSATRDIYEQYF TGTGCCAGTAGTGCCACTCGGGACATTTACGAGCAGTACTTC
TRBJ1-6 TRBV4-1 TRBD1 NA CASSQTGTGDSPLHF TGCGCCAGCAGCCAAACCGGGACAGGGGATTCACCCCTCCACTTT
TRBJ2-2 TRBV7-9 NA NA CASSRTVSPGELFF TGTGCCAGCAGCAGGACAGTTAGTCCCGGGGAGCTGTTTTTT
TRBJ1-5 TRBV5-6 NA NA CASTLGGRSVHQPQHF TGTGCCAGCACCTTGGGGGGGAGGTCAGTCCATCAGCCCCAGCATTTT
TRBJ2-7 TRBV5-1 TRBD2 NA CASSLEFAGGTREQYF TGCGCCAGCAGCTTGGAATTTGCGGGGGGGACCCGCGAGCAGTACTTC
TRBJ2-5 TRBV30 TRBD1 NA CAWSSDRGETQYF TGTGCCTGGAGTTCGGACAGGGGAGAGACCCAGTACTTC
TRBJ2-7 TRBV30 NA NA CATSVRGSYEQYF TGTGCCACCAGTGTTCGGGGGTCCTACGAGCAGTACTTC
TRBJ1-6 TRBV4-2 NA once CASSQERGRNNSPLHF TGTGCCAGCAGCCAAGAACGAGGTCGGAATAATTCACCCCTCCACTTT
TRBJ1-6 TRBV6-5 NA NA CASSLGGKWDSPLHF TGTGCCAGCAGCCTGGGGGGTAAGTGGGATTCACCCCTCCACTTT
TRBJ1-1 TRBV30 NA NA CAWNQGLNTEAFF TGTGCCTGGAATCAGGGCTTGAACACTGAAGCTTTCTTT
TRBJ2-1 TRBV25-1 NA NA CASSEIRDNEQFF TGTGCCAGCAGTGAGATTCGAGACAATGAGCAGTTCTTC
TRBJ2-5 TRBV6-5 TRBD1 few CASRDRYQETQYF TGTGCCAGCAGGGACAGGTACCAAGAGACCCAGTACTTC
TRBJ1-2 TRBV5-1 TRBD1 once CASSQEDRGRGYTF TGCGCCAGCAGCCAGGAGGACAGGGGACGGGGCTACACCTTC
TRBJ1-5 TRBV3-1/TRBV3-2 TRBD1 NA CASSWGQPWSNQPQHF TGTGCCAGCAGCTGGGGACAGCCTTGGAGCAATCAGCCCCAGCATTTT
TRBJ2-7 TRBV10-1 TRBD2 NA CASSESGREGWDEQYF TGCGCCAGCAGTGAGTCCGGCAGGGAGGGGTGGGACGAGCAGTACTTC
TRBJ2-2 TRBV5-1 NA once CASSLLPGAGVGELFF TGCGCCAGCAGCTTGTTACCTGGGGCTGGGGTCGGGGAGCTGTTTTTT
TRBJ2-7 TRBV5-1 NA NA CASSLTVESYEQYF TGCGCCAGCAGCTTGACGGTAGAATCCTACGAGCAGTACTTC
TRBJ1-1 TRBV3-1/TRBV3-2 NA once CASSQDRRPSGTEAFF TGTGCCAGCAGCCAAGATAGGAGGCCTTCAGGCACTGAAGCTTTCTTT
TRBJ2-1 TRBV11-2 TRBD2 NA CASSLNSGGAQFF TGTGCCAGCAGCCTAAATAGCGGGGGGGCTCAGTTCTTC
TRBJ2-3 TRBV6-1 TRBD1 NA CASSEPRGPTDTQYF TGTGCCAGCAGTGAGCCAAGGGGGCCCACAGATACGCAGTATTTT
TRBJ1-4 TRBV4-2 TRBD1 NA CASSQGQGTEKLFF TGTGCCAGCAGCCAGGGACAGGGGACTGAAAAACTGTTTTTT
TRBJ1-1 TRBV29-1 NA once CSVGDRGKIEAFF TGCAGCGTTGGAGATAGGGGCAAGATAGAGGCTTTCTTT
TRBJ2-7 TRBV5-1 NA NA CASSPPGVEQYF TGCGCCAGCAGCCCACCGGGAGTCGAGCAGTACTTC
TRBJ1-6 TRBV5-1 TRBD1 NA CASSPDRGNSPLHF TGCGCCAGCAGCCCGGACAGGGGAAATTCACCCCTCCACTTT
TRBJ2-4 TRBV30 NA NA CAWSLGTAGIQYF TGTGCCTGGAGTCTCGGGACGGCGGGGATTCAGTACTTC
TRBJ2-1 TRBV11-3 TRBD2 NA CASSLGLADNEQFF TGTGCCAGCAGCTTAGGTCTAGCGGACAATGAGCAGTTCTTC
TRBJ2-7 TRBV3-1/TRBV3-2 NA NA CASSQDRQSHEQYF TGTGCCAGCAGCCAAGACCGACAGTCCCACGAGCAGTACTTC
TRBJ2-1 TRBV27 TRBD2 NA CASTPSTSGGRYNEQFF TGTGCCAGCACCCCATCGACTAGCGGGGGCCGCTACAATGAGCAGTTCTTC
TRBJ1-5 TRBV5-6 NA few CASTLGRGGSNQPQHF TGTGCCAGCACCTTGGGGAGGGGAGGTAGCAATCAGCCCCAGCATTTT
TRBJ1-6 TRBV19 TRBD1 NA CASSFGDRGNSPLHF TGTGCCAGTAGTTTCGGGGACAGGGGGAATTCACCCCTCCACTTT
TRBJ1-2 TRBV27 NA few CASRRTGSNYGYTF TGTGCCAGCAGGCGAACAGGATCTAACTATGGCTACACCTTC
TRBJ2-1 TRBV28 NA NA CASSLIQGDYNEQFF TGTGCCAGCAGTTTGATACAGGGCGATTACAATGAGCAGTTCTTC
TRBJ1-1 TRBV6-5 NA NA CASSPGGVYTEAFF TGTGCCAGCAGCCCCGGAGGAGTGTACACTGAAGCTTTCTTT
TRBJ2-1 TRBV9 NA NA CASSGRDSHNEQFF TGTGCCAGCAGCGGGCGGGACTCCCACAATGAGCAGTTCTTC
TRBJ2-5 TRBV27 NA NA CASSQTGPRETQYF TGTGCCAGCAGCCAAACAGGGCCCCGGGAGACCCAGTACTTC
TRBJ2-5 TRBV3-1/TRBV3-2 NA once CASSPRGRQETQYF TGTGCCAGCAGCCCGCGGGGGCGTCAGGAGACCCAGTACTTC
TRBJ2-3 TRBV2 NA few CASSGSTGTDTQYF TGTGCCAGCAGTGGTAGCACGGGCACAGATACGCAGTATTTT
TRBJ2-1 TRBV5-1 TRBD2 NA CASSSTSGGYNEQFF TGCGCCAGCAGCTCCACTAGCGGGGGGTACAATGAGCAGTTCTTC
TRBJ1-2 TRBV29-1 NA NA CSVLAYYGYTF TGCAGCGTTCTGGCATACTATGGCTACACCTTC
TRBJ1-2 TRBV29-1 TRBD1 NA CSVTVQGANYGYTF TGCAGCGTTACCGTCCAGGGGGCTAACTATGGCTACACCTTC
TRBJ1-2 TRBV29-1 TRBD1 NA CSVEGVRTGGYYGYTF TGCAGCGTTGAAGGGGTTCGGACAGGGGGCTACTATGGCTACACCTTC
TRBJ2-3 TRBV7-2 NA few CASSLGYFTDTQYF TGTGCCAGCAGCTTAGGCTATTTCACAGATACGCAGTATTTT
TRBJ1-1 TRBV19 NA NA CASRDYSGLGNTEAFF TGTGCCAGTAGGGACTACTCGGGACTAGGGAACACTGAAGCTTTCTTT
TRBJ2-5 TRBV5-1 TRBD1 NA CASSLGQGQETQYF TGCGCCAGCAGCTTGGGACAGGGGCAAGAGACCCAGTACTTC
TRBJ1-5 TRBV27 NA NA CASSYGGFNQPQHF TGTGCCAGCAGTTATGGGGGGTTCAATCAGCCCCAGCATTTT
TRBJ1-2 TRBV2 TRBD1 NA CASRDRVGNYGYTF TGTGCCAGCAGGGACAGGGTGGGGAACTATGGCTACACCTTC
TRBJ1-1 TRBV12-3/TRBV12-4 NA NA CASSRTGSTEAFF TGTGCCAGCAGCCGTACAGGGTCGACTGAAGCTTTCTTT
TRBJ1-1 TRBV20-1 NA NA CSAQSNTEAFF TGCAGTGCTCAATCAAACACTGAAGCTTTCTTT
TRBJ2-7 TRBV3-1/TRBV3-2 TRBD1 NA CASASSRDRVYEQYF TGTGCCAGCGCTTCATCCCGGGACAGGGTCTACGAGCAGTACTTC
TRBJ1-2 TRBV12-3/TRBV12-4 NA NA CATHLGLGYGYTF TGTGCCACCCATTTGGGGCTCGGCTATGGCTACACCTTC
TRBJ2-5 TRBV13 TRBD1 NA CASSPSDRGRQETQYF TGTGCCAGCAGCCCTTCGGACAGGGGGCGTCAAGAGACCCAGTACTTC
TRBJ2-7 TRBV6-5 NA NA CASAGAYEQYF TGTGCCAGCGCCGGAGCCTACGAGCAGTACTTC
TRBJ1-2 TRBV19 TRBD1 NA CASSIYDRAPYGYTF TGTGCCAGTAGTATTTACGACAGGGCCCCATATGGCTACACCTTC
TRBJ1-5 TRBV2 NA NA CASSGAQTSNQPQHF TGTGCCAGCAGTGGGGCACAGACGAGCAATCAGCCCCAGCATTTT
TRBJ1-2 TRBV19 NA NA CASRTDSVNYGYTF TGTGCCAGTAGAACTGACAGCGTTAACTATGGCTACACCTTC
TRBJ1-1 TRBV5-5 NA NA CASSFPGYTEAFF TGTGCCAGCAGCTTCCCAGGGTACACTGAAGCTTTCTTT
TRBJ1-2 TRBV4-1 NA NA CASSQDPTVSGDGYTF TGCGCCAGCAGCCAAGACCCGACAGTGTCGGGCGATGGCTACACCTTC
TRBJ2-2 TRBV19 NA NA CASRLQANTGELFF TGTGCCAGTAGATTACAGGCGAACACCGGGGAGCTGTTTTTT
TRBJ2-5 TRBV7-9 NA NA CASSPSGSETQYF TGTGCCAGCAGCCCCTCCGGTTCGGAGACCCAGTACTTC